The table lists the clone carrying this TCR beta chain with a few counts. Its antigen is undetermined. A minimum of 5 micrograms of total RNA was extracted per sample. The authors ran a second PCR of roughly 6 to 11 cycles using a sample-barcoded 5' primer and a J-beta primer mix. The template-switch adaptor was a 5' adaptor with 12 random nucleotides. It tagged each cDNA molecule. MiXCR, run by TCRdb on the 5' RACE reads, gives a single entry per CDR3 protein. The data contain 1.4 million to 1.5 million distinct CDR3 sequences, around 42% of them singletons. The data are from a study of blood T cells in healthy people across ages. About the research overall: T cells yielded about one barcoded beta molecule per two cells through template switching. Study-wide results and limits: It was the long-lived donors that had more naive CD4+ cells and higher diversity than aged donors.

CDR3 length: 16 amino acids. The ends lost 3 bases at V and 3 bases at J; junction bases unmatched: 4. The chain carries TRBV12-3 or TRBV12-4 and TRBJ2-1, with 11 bases matching TRBD2. Specimen: blood. The origin of this receptor is a woman between 18 and 29 years old in good health. Here the CDR3 DNA reads TGTGCCAGCAGTTTCCTTACTAGCGGGAGCTACAATGAGCAGTTCTTC. This codes for CASSFLTSGSYNEQFF.